Presented here are 32 T cell receptor beta chains from one specimen sequenced in a study of cytomegalovirus exposure and HLA in healthy donors. TCRdb's table, derived via immunoSEQ multiplex PCR, lists solely in-frame clones and lacks some. This table has approximately 97,000 clones, approximately 93% appearing once. The sequenced sample consisted of PBMCs. These receptors all stem from a woman aged 25-40 years in good health and CMV-seropositive.

The chain employs TRBV7-2 and TRBJ2-1; 8 nucleotides match TRBD2. Trimming at V came to 5 bases and at J to 0 bases, leaving 9 bases not matched to a gene. The CDR3 runs to 17 residues. In germline, CDR1 is SGHTA, CDR2 FQGNSA. CDR3: CASSPTTSGDSYNEQFF. CDR3 DNA sequence: TGTGCCAGCAGCCCAACTACTAGCGGCGACTCCTACAATGAGCAGTTCTTC.

The J gene is TRBJ1-2, the V gene TRBV5-5; 9 nucleotides align to TRBD1. CDR3 length: 16 residues. J gave up 4 bases and V 4 bases, and 11 bases lay outside the gene matches. Germline lookup yields CDR1 SGHKS and CDR2 YYEKEE (reference sequence). This CDR3 reads CASSPIPGQGAYGYTF. CDR3 coding DNA: TGTGCCAGCAGCCCAATTCCGGGACAGGGTGCCTATGGCTACACCTTC.

In DNA, the CDR3 is TGTGCCAGCCTTGGACTTTCCCCAGATACGCAGTATTTT. As protein: CASLGLSPDTQYF. The rearrangement joins TRBV9 to TRBJ2-3, with D maybe TRBD2 (5 bases). In germline, CDR1 is SGDLS, CDR2 YYNGEE. V lost 7 bases and J 4 bases, leaving 13 bases between the germline ends. CDR3 length: 13 residues.

The genes are TRBV4-3 and TRBJ2-7; TRBD2 aligns across 15 bases. Germline CDR1 and CDR2: LGHNA and YSLEER. CDR3 length equals 18 residues. Unmatched junction bases numbered 11, after V lost 4 bases and J lost 4 bases. This CDR3 reads CASSPGLAGGNFAYEQYF. CDR3 coding DNA: TGCGCCAGCAGCCCGGGACTAGCGGGAGGTAATTTTGCTTACGAGCAGTACTTC.

The V call is TRBV5-1, the J call TRBJ1-1; TRBD1 might be the D (6 bases). Germline loops: CDR1 SGHRS, CDR2 YFSETQ. Trimming cost V 4 bases and J 8 bases, with 9 bases left between them. The CDR3 totals 11 residues. CDR3 in amino acids: CASSLGQEAFF. The CDR3 DNA follows: TGCGCCAGCAGCCTCGGACAGGAAGCTTTCTTT.

V usage is TRBV7-2 and J usage is TRBJ2-7, with 8 positions matching TRBD1. CDR3 length: 16 residues. Germline CDR1 reads SGHTA; CDR2 reads FQGNSA. J gave up 3 bases and V 1 base, and 8 bases lay outside the gene matches. CDR3 region: CASSLGSLTGGYEQYF. The CDR3 DNA sequence: TGTGCCAGCAGCTTAGGTTCCCTCACAGGGGGCTACGAGCAGTACTTC. The full variable domain, in which reference TRBV7-2 and TRBJ2-7 provide the parts outside the CDR3, is GAGVSQSPSNKVTEKGKDVELRCDPISGHTALYWYRQSLGQGLEFLIYFQGNSAPDKSGLPSDRFSAERTGGSVSTLTIQRTQQEDSAVYLCASSLGSLTGGYEQYFGPGTRLTVT.

V and J are TRBV5-4 and TRBJ2-7, with 7 nucleotides matching TRBD1. The trim removed 3 bases at V and 0 bases at J, leaving 3 bases unmatched. The CDR3 consists of 14 residues. Germline assignment: CDR1 SGHNT and CDR2 YYREEE (reference sequence). The chain's CDR3 is CASSSRQGSYEQYF. The CDR3 DNA reads TGTGCCAGCAGCTCCAGACAGGGCTCCTACGAGCAGTACTTC.

This clone was found a few times. The rearrangement links TRBV30 to TRBJ1-3; D gene unclear. V dropped 0 bases and J dropped 0 bases, with 15 bases sitting between them. The germline V gene encodes CDR1 GTSNPN and CDR2 SVGIG (reference sequence). The CDR3 loop spans 17 amino acids. CDR3 protein: CAWSVYPRRISGNTIYF. For the CDR3, the DNA is TGTGCCTGGAGTGTATACCCCCGGCGGATCTCTGGAAACACCATATATTTT.

This clone was seen only once. The chain employs TRBV6-1 and TRBJ1-1; the match to TRBD1 covers 7 bases. The CDR3 has 15 residues. Germline lookup yields CDR1 MNHNS and CDR2 SASEGT. The V gene end was trimmed by 2 bases and the J gene end by 4 bases; junction bases not matched to a gene: 7. The CDR3, as DNA: TGTGCCAGCAGTGAATCTAGGGCAGGGGGCACTGAAGCTTTCTTT. Its protein is CASSESRAGGTEAFF.

The genes are TRBV11-3 and TRBJ2-2; no firm D call. V was cut by 3 bases and J by 2 bases, with 4 bases left in between. CDR1 is SGHNT and CDR2 is YENEEA in the germline V gene. The CDR3 covers 13 residues. The CDR3, as DNA: TGTGCCAGCAGCTTTCTAAACACCGGGGAGCTGTTTTTT. This translates into CASSFLNTGELFF. Combining the CDR3 with reference TRBV11-3 and TRBJ2-2 gives the whole variable domain EAGVVQSPRYKIIEKKQPVAFWCNPISGHNTLYWYLQNLGQGPELLIRYENEEAVDDSQLPKDRFSAERLKGVDSTLKIQPAELGDSAVYLCASSFLNTGELFFGEGSRLTVL.

V usage is TRBV5-5 and J usage is TRBJ2-3; 7 nucleotides line up with TRBD1. Per the germline V gene, CDR1 is SGHKS and CDR2 is YYEKEE (reference sequence). V was clipped by 0 bases and J by 4 bases; unmatched bases: 2. CDR3 length equals 14 residues. The CDR3 bases are TGTGCCAGCAGCTTGGAGGGGGCCCCAGATACGCAGTATTTT. Its translation: CASSLEGAPDTQYF. The whole variable domain, filled in from reference TRBV5-5 and TRBJ2-3, reads DAGVTQSPTHLIKTRGQQVTLRCSPISGHKSVSWYQQVLGQGPQFIFQYYEKEERGRGNFPDRFSARQFPNYSSELNVNALLLGDSALYLCASSLEGAPDTQYFGPGTRLTVL.

The chain combines TRBV5-1 with TRBJ1-1; TRBD1 matches 7 bases. This CDR3 contains 15 residues. Per the germline V gene, CDR1 is SGHRS and CDR2 is YFSETQ. V was clipped by 2 bases and J by 7 bases; unmatched bases: 11. Here the CDR3 DNA reads TGCGCCAGCAGCTTTGGCGACAGGGTTAGTTATGAAGCTTTCTTT. Protein: CASSFGDRVSYEAFF.

J is TRBJ2-2 and V is TRBV11-2; the D gene is possibly TRBD1 (6 bases). V lost 7 bases to trimming and J lost 0 bases, with 15 bases between them. CDR1 and CDR2 from the germline V gene are SGHAT and FQNNGV. CDR3 size: 16 residues. The CDR3: CASTSGQYPNTGELFF. CDR3 coding DNA: TGTGCCAGCACCTCAGGACAGTATCCGAACACCGGGGAGCTGTTTTTT.

The chain is built from TRBV4-3 and TRBJ2-7; TRBD1 aligns across 9 bases. After removal of 4 bases from V and 3 bases from J, the junction contained 10 bases not matched to a gene. The CDR3 totals 16 residues. The V gene's germline CDR1 is LGHNA and CDR2 YSLEER. In DNA, the CDR3 is TGCGCCAGCAGCCTCCCTGCGTGGGACAGGGACTACGAGCAGTACTTC. Protein product: CASSLPAWDRDYEQYF.

The rearrangement joins TRBV28 to TRBJ2-1; 8 bases map to TRBD2. This CDR3 has 16 residues. V lost 6 bases to trimming and J lost 8 bases; unmatched junction nucleotides: 15. Per the germline V gene, CDR1 is MDHEN and CDR2 is SYDVKM. CDR3 sequence (DNA): TGTGCCAGCAGCCCGCCCGGGGGCGGGAGGAGCGATGAGCAGTTCTTC. Amino acid sequence: CASSPPGGGRSDEQFF.

This chain uses TRBV28 with TRBJ1-2; 7 bases are shared with TRBD1. CDR1 MDHEN and CDR2 SYDVKM come from the germline V gene. The CDR3 contains 13 residues. V gave up 6 bases and J gave up 0 bases; unmatched junction bases: 1. The CDR3 sequence: CASRGTANYGYTF. Here the CDR3 DNA reads TGTGCCAGCAGAGGGACAGCTAACTATGGCTACACCTTC.

The rearrangement links TRBV19 to TRBJ1-2, with 8 positions matching TRBD1. This CDR3 comprises 15 residues. Germline V gene sequence: CDR1 LNHDA, CDR2 SQIVND (reference sequence). With V trimmed by 0 bases and J by 8 bases, 8 bases remained unmatched. CDR3 DNA: TGTGCCAGTAGTATAGACGGCGGACAGGGCTGGGGCTACACCTTC. This codes for CASSIDGGQGWGYTF.

The chain combines TRBV5-4 with TRBJ2-7; 7 nucleotides agree with TRBD1. Germline assignment: CDR1 SGHNT and CDR2 YYREEE (reference sequence). The CDR3 has 19 residues. J was trimmed by 3 bases and V by 2 bases; bases with no gene match: 20. CDR3 bases: TGTGCCAGCAGCTTCTCGACAGGGTCGGGGACCCTAGGTGGCTACGAGCAGTACTTC. Translated, it gives CASSFSTGSGTLGGYEQYF. Complete variable domain (other parts from reference TRBV5-4 and TRBJ2-7): ETGVTQSPTHLIKTRGQQVTLRCSSQSGHNTVSWYQQALGQGPQFIFQYYREEENGRGNFPPRFSGLQFPNYSSELNVNALELDDSALYLCASSFSTGSGTLGGYEQYFGPGTRLTVT.

The rearrangement uses TRBV4-2 and TRBJ2-3; 11 bases are shared with TRBD2. Germline V CDR1 and CDR2: LGHNA, YNFKEQ. The CDR3 is 16 amino acids. Trimming took 3 bases from V and 5 from J; bases not matched to a gene: 7. The CDR3 DNA follows: TGTGCCAGCAGCCAGCAAACTAGCGGGAGTGGAGATACGCAGTATTTT. As protein: CASSQQTSGSGDTQYF.

The rearrangement links TRBV11-2 to TRBJ2-7, with 10 bases that match TRBD2. The J segment lost 5 bases and the V segment lost 3 bases, leaving 4 bases of the junction unmatched. Germline CDR1 SGHAT, CDR2 FQNNGV. There are 14 residues in the CDR3. The CDR3 sequence: CASSFSSGRNEQYF. In DNA form, the CDR3 reads TGTGCCAGCAGCTTCTCTAGCGGGAGAAACGAGCAGTACTTC.

The chain employs TRBV7-2 and TRBJ1-2, with D possibly TRBD1 on 5 matching bases. Looked up from germline, CDR1 is SGHTA and CDR2 is FQGNSA. Trimming took off 4 bases at V and 8 bases at J, with 11 bases between the two ends. The CDR3 runs to 12 residues. The CDR3 bases are TGTGCCAGCAGCTCGGGGGGTACCGGCTACACCTTC. It is translated as CASSSGGTGYTF.

CDR3 region: CASKRAEGGYTF. CDR3 coding DNA: TGTGCCAGCAAACGGGCCGAGGGCGGCTACACCTTC. This chain links TRBV6-5 with TRBJ1-2, with D unclear. V was pared by 7 bases and J by 8 bases, with 14 bases between. The germline gives CDR1 MNHEY, CDR2 SVGAGI. This CDR3 has 12 amino acids.

The chain recombines TRBV7-6 with TRBJ1-4, with TRBD1 matching 8 bases. This CDR3 contains 17 residues. CDR1 is SGHVS, CDR2 FNYEAQ, per germline. V was pared by 1 base and J by 5 bases, with 9 bases of the junction left unmatched. For the CDR3, the DNA is TGTGCCAGCAGCTTAGGACACCTCCGGACAGGGAATGAAAAACTGTTTTTT. Its translation is CASSLGHLRTGNEKLFF.

The chain is built from TRBV7-6 and TRBJ2-3; D might be TRBD2 (5 bases). V lost 5 bases to trimming and J lost 4 bases, with 19 bases between them. The CDR3 spans 16 residues. CDR1 is SGHVS and CDR2 is FNYEAQ in the germline V gene. In DNA form, the CDR3 reads TGTGCCAGCAGCCAACCACGAGGAGGTGGTGCAGATACGCAGTATTTT. Amino acid sequence: CASSQPRGGGADTQYF. Together with reference TRBV7-6 and TRBJ2-3, the CDR3 gives the full variable domain: GAGVSQSPRYKVTKRGQDVALRCDPISGHVSLYWYRQALGQGPEFLTYFNYEAQQDKSGLPNDRFSAERPEGSISTLTIQRTEQRDSAMYRCASSQPRGGGADTQYFGPGTRLTVL.

This sequence joins TRBV7-8 and TRBJ2-5, with 7 bases matching TRBD1. The CDR3 spans 14 residues. From germline, CDR1 is SGHVS and CDR2 FQNEAQ. J lost 3 bases, V lost 1 base, and 2 bases had no gene match. The CDR3 here is CASSLDGTEETQYF. In nucleotides, the CDR3 is TGTGCCAGCAGCTTAGATGGGACAGAAGAGACCCAGTACTTC.

On this clone: Other DNA sequences in the sample encode the same CDR3. V and J are TRBV27 and TRBJ1-2; D possibly corresponds to TRBD1 (5 bases). The germline V and J ends were trimmed by 2 bases and 2 bases, with 9 bases remaining between them. The germline V gene encodes CDR1 MNHEY and CDR2 SMNVEV (reference sequence). The CDR3 loop spans 14 amino acids. The CDR3 is CASSLQGPNYGYTF. In nucleotides, the CDR3 is TGTGCCAGCAGTTTACAGGGCCCCAACTATGGCTACACCTTC.

The chain is built from TRBV5-6 and TRBJ1-5; 8 bases fit TRBD1. V was clipped by 4 bases and J by 2 bases; unmatched bases: 17. The germline gives CDR1 SGHDT, CDR2 YYEEEE. The CDR3 has 19 residues. This CDR3 is CASSHSMAETGVRNQPQHF. In nucleotides, the CDR3 is TGTGCCAGCAGCCACTCTATGGCTGAGACAGGGGTTCGCAATCAGCCCCAGCATTTT.

The gene calls are TRBV7-2 and TRBJ1-3, with TRBD1 matching 7 bases. V lost 3 bases and J lost 2; bases outside the gene matches: 7. From germline, CDR1 is SGHTA and CDR2 FQGNSA. The CDR3 length is 16 residues. The CDR3, as DNA: TGTGCCAGCAGCTTTCTTGTCGGGACAGCTGGAAACACCATATATTTT. Its translation: CASSFLVGTAGNTIYF.

The rearrangement joins TRBV5-1 to TRBJ2-1; TRBD2 matches at 13 bases. From germline, CDR1 is SGHRS and CDR2 YFSETQ. Trimming at V came to 3 bases and at J to 2 bases, leaving 5 bases not matched to a gene. The CDR3 sequence is 17 residues long. CDR3 sequence (DNA): TGCGCCAGCAGCTGGGGACTAGCGGGAAGAACCTACAATGAGCAGTTCTTC. Residues: CASSWGLAGRTYNEQFF. The full variable domain, its missing parts supplied by reference TRBV5-1 and TRBJ2-1, is KAGVTQTPRYLIKTRGQQVTLSCSPISGHRSVSWYQQTPGQGLQFLFEYFSETQRNKGNFPGRFSGRQFSNSRSEMNVSTLELGDSALYLCASSWGLAGRTYNEQFFGPGTRLTVL.

The V call is TRBV11-3, the J call TRBJ2-1, with 9 bases fitting TRBD2. The germline gives CDR1 SGHNT, CDR2 YENEEA. V lost 3 bases to trimming and J lost 2 bases; unmatched junction nucleotides: 5. This CDR3 region has 16 residues. The CDR3 spells CASSLSAGGPYNEQFF. The CDR3 region has the DNA TGTGCCAGCAGCTTGTCGGCGGGAGGGCCCTACAATGAGCAGTTCTTC.

V gene TRBV29-1 combines with J gene TRBJ1-1, with D possibly being TRBD1 (6 bases). This CDR3 region has 14 residues. Germline CDR1 and CDR2: SQVTM and ANQGSEA. Trimming pared 3 bases from V and 6 bases from J, leaving 17 bases between. The CDR3 here is CSVDQGRGSAEAFF. CDR3 coding DNA: TGCAGCGTTGACCAGGGGAGGGGGTCCGCTGAAGCTTTCTTT.

CDR3 amino acids: CASSRQGGRNQPQHF. CDR3 bases: TGTGCCAGCAGTCGACAGGGAGGACGCAATCAGCCCCAGCATTTT. V gene TRBV7-2 combines with J gene TRBJ1-5; 7 nucleotides line up with TRBD1. With 6 bases clipped from V and 2 bases from J, the junction kept 7 bases outside the gene matches. Germline V lookup: CDR1 SGHTA, CDR2 FQGNSA. There are 15 residues in the CDR3.